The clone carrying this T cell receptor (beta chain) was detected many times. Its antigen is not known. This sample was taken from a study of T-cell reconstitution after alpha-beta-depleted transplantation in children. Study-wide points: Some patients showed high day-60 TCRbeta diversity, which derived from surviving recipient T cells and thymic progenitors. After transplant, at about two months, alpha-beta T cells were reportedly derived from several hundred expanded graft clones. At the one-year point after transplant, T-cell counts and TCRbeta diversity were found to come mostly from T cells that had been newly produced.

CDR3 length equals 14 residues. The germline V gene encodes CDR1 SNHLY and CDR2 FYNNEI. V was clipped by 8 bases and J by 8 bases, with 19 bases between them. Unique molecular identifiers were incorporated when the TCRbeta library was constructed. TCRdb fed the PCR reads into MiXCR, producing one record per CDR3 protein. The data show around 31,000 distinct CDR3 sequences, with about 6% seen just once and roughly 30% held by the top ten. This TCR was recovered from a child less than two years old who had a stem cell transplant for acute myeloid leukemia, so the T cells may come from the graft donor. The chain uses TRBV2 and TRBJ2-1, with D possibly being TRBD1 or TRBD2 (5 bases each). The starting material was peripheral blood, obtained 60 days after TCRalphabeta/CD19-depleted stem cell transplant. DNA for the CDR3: TGTGCCAGCGAGGGGCAGGGCCCAGCGCATGAGCAGTTCTTC. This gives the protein CASEGQGPAHEQFF.